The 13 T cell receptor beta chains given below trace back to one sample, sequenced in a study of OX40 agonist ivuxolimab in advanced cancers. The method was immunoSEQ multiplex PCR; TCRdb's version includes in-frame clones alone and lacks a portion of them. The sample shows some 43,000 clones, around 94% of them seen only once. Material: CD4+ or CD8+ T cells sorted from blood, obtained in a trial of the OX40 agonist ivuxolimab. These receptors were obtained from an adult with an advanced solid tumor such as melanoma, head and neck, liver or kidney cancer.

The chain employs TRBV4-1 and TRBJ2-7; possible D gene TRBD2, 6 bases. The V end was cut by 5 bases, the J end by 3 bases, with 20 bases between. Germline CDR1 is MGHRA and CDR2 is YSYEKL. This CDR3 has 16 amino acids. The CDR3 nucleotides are TGCGCCAGCAGCTCCGATACCGGGACTGCCATCTACGAGCAGTACTTC. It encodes CASSSDTGTAIYEQYF.

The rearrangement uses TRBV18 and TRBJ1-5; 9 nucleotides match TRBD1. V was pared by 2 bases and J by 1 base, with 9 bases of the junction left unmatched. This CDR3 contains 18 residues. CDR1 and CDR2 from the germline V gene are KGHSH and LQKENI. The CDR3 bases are TGTGCCAGCTCACCAAGCGGGACAGGGAGGCGCAGCAATCAGCCCCAGCATTTT. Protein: CASSPSGTGRRSNQPQHF.

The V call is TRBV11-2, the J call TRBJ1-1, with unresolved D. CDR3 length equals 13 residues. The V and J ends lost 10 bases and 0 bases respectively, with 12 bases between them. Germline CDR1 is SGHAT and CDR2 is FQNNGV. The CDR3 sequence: CAISGGLNTEAFF. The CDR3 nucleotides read TGTGCCATAAGCGGAGGGCTGAACACTGAAGCTTTCTTT.

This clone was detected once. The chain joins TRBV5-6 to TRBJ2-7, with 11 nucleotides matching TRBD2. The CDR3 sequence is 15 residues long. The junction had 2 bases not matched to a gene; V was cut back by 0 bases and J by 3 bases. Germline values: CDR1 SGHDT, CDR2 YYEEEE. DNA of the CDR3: TGTGCCAGCAGCTTGGCGCTAGCGGGAGGCTACGAGCAGTACTTC. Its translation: CASSLALAGGYEQYF.

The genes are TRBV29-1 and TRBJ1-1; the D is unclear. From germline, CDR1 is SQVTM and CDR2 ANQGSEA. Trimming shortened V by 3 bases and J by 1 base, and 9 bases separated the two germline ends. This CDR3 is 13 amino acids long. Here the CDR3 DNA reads TGCAGCGTTGACCCCAGACAGAACACTGAAGCTTTCTTT. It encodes CSVDPRQNTEAFF.

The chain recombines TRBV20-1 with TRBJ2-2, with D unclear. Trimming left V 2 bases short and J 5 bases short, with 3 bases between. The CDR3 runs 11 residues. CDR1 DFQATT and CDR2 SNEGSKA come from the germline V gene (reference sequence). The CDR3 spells CSARMTGELFF. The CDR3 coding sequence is TGCAGTGCTAGAATGACCGGGGAGCTGTTTTTT.

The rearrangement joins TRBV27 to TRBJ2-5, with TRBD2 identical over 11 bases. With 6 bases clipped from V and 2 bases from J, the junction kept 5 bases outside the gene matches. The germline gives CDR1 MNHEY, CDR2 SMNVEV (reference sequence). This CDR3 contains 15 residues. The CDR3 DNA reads TGTGCCAGCAGCCCGGGACTAGCGGCACAAGAGACCCAGTACTTC. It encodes CASSPGLAAQETQYF.

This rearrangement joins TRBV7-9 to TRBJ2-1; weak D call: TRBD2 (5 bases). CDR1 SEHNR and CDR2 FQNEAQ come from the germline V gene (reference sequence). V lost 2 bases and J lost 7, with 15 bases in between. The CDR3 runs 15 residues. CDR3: CASSLSREPLNEQFF. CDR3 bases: TGTGCCAGCAGCTTATCCCGGGAACCTTTGAATGAGCAGTTCTTC.

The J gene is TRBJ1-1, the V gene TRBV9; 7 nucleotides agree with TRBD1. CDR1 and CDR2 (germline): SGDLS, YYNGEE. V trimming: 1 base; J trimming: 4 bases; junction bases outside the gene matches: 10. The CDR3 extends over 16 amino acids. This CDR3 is CASSVSRQGGGTEAFF. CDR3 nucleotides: TGTGCCAGCAGCGTAAGCCGGCAAGGGGGCGGCACTGAAGCTTTCTTT.

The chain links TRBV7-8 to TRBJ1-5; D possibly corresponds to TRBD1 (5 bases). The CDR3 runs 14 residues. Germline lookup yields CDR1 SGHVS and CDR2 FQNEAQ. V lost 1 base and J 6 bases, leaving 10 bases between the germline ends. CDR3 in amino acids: CASSLGRGAQPQHF. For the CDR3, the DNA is TGTGCCAGCAGCTTAGGGAGAGGGGCTCAGCCCCAGCATTTT.

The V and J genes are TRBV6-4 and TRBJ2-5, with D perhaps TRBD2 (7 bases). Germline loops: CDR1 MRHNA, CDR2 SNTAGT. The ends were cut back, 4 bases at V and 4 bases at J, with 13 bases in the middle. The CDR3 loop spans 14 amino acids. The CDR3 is CASSGLGGRETQYF. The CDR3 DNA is TGTGCCAGCAGTGGTTTGGGGGGGCGAGAGACCCAGTACTTC.

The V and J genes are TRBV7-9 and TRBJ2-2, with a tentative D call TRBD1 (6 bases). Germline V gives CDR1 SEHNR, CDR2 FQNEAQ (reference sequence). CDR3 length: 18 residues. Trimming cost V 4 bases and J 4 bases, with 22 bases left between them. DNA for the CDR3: TGTGCCAGCAGCTCGTTGGACAGTCAGGGGAGCACCACCGGGGAGCTGTTTTTT. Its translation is CASSSLDSQGSTTGELFF.

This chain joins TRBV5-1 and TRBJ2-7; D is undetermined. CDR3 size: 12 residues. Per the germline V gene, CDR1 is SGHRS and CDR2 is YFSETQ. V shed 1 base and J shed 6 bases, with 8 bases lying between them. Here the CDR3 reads CASSLSASEQYF. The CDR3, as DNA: TGCGCCAGCAGCTTGTCAGCTTCCGAGCAGTACTTC. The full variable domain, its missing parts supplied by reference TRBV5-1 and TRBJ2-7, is KAGVTQTPRYLIKTRGQQVTLSCSPISGHRSVSWYQQTPGQGLQFLFEYFSETQRNKGNFPGRFSGRQFSNSRSEMNVSTLELGDSALYLCASSLSASEQYFGPGTRLTVT.